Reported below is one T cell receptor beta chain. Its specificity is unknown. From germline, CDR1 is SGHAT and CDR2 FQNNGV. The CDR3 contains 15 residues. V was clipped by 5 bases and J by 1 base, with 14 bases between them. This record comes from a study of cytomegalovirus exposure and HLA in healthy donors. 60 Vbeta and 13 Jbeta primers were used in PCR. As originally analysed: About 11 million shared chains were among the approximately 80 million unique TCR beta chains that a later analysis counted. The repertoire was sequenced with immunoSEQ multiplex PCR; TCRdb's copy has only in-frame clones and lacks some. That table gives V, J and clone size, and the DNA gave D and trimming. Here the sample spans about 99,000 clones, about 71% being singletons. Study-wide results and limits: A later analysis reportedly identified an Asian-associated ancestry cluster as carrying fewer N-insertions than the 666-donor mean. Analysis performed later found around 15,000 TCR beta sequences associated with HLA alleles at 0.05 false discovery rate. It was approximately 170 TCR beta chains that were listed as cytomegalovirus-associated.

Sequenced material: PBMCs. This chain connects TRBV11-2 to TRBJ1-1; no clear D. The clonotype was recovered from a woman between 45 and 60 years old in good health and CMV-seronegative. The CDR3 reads CASSPPVPSNTEAFF. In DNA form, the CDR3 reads TGTGCCAGCAGCCCTCCAGTTCCGTCGAACACTGAAGCTTTCTTT.